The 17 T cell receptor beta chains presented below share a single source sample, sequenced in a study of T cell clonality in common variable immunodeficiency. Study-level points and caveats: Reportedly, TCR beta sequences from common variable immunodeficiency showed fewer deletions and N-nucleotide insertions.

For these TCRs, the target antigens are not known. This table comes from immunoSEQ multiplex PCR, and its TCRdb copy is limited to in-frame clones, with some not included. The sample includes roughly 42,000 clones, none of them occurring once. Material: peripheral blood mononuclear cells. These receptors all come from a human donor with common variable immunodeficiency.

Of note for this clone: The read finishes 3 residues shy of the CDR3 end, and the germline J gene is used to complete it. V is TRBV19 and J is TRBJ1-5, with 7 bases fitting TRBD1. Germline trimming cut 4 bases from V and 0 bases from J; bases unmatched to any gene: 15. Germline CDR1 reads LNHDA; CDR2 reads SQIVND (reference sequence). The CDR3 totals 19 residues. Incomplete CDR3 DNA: TGTGCCAGTAGTACGCGACAGGGAGGGAGGGGTTATAGCAATCAGCCC. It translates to CASSTRQGGRGYSNQP. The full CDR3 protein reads CASSTRQGGRGYSNQPQHF.

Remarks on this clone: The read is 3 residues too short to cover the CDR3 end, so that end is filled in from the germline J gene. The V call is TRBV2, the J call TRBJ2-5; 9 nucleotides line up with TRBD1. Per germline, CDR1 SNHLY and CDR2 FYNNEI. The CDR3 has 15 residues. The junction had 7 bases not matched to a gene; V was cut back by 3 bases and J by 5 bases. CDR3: CASSENRGRGETQYF. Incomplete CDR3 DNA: TGTGCCAGCAGTGAGAACAGGGGGCGCGGGGAGACC.

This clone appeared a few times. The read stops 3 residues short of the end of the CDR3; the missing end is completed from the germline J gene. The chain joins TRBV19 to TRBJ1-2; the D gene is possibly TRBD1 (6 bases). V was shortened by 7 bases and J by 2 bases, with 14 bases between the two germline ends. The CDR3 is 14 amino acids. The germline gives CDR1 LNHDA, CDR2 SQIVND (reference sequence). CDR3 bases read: TGTGCCAGTATACCACAGGGAAGGAACTATGGC. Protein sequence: CASIPQGRNYG. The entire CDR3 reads CASIPQGRNYGYTF.

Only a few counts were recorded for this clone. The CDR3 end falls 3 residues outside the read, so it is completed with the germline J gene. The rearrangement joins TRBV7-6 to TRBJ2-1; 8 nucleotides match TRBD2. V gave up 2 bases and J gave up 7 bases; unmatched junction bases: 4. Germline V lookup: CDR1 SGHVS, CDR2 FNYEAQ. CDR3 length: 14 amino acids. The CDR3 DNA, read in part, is TGTGCCAGCAGCTTAAGCGGGAGTATGAATGAG. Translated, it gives CASSLSGSMNE. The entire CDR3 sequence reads CASSLSGSMNEQFF. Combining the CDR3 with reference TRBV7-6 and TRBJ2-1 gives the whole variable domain GAGVSQSPRYKVTKRGQDVALRCDPISGHVSLYWYRQALGQGPEFLTYFNYEAQQDKSGLPNDRFSAERPEGSISTLTIQRTEQRDSAMYRCASSLSGSMNEQFFGPGTRLTVL.

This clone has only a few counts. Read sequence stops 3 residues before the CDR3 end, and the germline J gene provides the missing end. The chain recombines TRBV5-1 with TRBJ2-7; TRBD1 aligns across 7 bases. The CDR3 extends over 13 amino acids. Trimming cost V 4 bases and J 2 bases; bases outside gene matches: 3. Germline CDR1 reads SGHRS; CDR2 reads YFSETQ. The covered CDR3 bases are TGCGCCAGCAGCAGGGGACAGACCTACGAG. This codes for CASSRGQTYE. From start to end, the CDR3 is CASSRGQTYEQYF.

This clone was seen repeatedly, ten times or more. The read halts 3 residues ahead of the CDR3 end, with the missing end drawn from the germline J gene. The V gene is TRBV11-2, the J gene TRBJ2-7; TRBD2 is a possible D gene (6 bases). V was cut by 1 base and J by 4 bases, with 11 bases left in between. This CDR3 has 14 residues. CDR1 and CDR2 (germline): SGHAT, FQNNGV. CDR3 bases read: TGTGCCAGCAGCTTAGGAGCGGGCGGATACGAG. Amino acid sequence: CASSLGAGGYE. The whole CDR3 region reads CASSLGAGGYEQYF. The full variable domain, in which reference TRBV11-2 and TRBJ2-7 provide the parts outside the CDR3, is EAGVAQSPRYKIIEKRQSVAFWCNPISGHATLYWYQQILGQGPKLLIQFQNNGVVDDSQLPKDRFSAERLKGVDSTLKIQPAKLEDSAVYLCASSLGAGGYEQYFGPGTRLTVT.

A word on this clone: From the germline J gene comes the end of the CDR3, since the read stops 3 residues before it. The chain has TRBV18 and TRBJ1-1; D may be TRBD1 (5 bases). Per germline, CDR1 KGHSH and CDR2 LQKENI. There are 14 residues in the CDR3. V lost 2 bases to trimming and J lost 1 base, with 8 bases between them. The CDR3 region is CASSPGGRNTEAFF. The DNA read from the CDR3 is TGTGCCAGCTCACCAGGGGGGAGGAACACTGAA.

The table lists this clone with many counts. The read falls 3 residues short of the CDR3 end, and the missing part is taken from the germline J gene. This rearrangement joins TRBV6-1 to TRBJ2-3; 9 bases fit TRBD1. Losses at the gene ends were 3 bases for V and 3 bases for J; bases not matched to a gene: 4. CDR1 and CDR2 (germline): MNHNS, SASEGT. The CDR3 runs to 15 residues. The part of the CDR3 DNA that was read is TGTGCCAGCAGTGACCGGGACAGGGAGACAGATACG. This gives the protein CASSDRDRETDT. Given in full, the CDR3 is CASSDRDRETDTQYF.

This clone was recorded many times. The DNA read from the CDR3 is TGTGCCAGCTTTCTGAGCAACACTGAA. Protein product: CASFLSNTE. In full, the CDR3 reads CASFLSNTEAFF. V and J are TRBV2 and TRBJ1-1; D is unresolved. The CDR3 end falls 3 residues outside the read, so it is completed with the germline J gene. The CDR3 is 12 amino acids. V was cut by 8 bases and J by 2 bases, with 9 bases left in between. Germline V gives CDR1 SNHLY, CDR2 FYNNEI.

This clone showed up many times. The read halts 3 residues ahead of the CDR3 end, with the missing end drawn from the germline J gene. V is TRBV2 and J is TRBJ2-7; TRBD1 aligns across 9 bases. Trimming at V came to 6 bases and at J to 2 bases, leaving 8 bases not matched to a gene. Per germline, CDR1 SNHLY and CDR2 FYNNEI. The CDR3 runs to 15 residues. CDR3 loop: CASSQEQGATYEQYF. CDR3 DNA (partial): TGTGCCAGCAGCCAAGAACAGGGGGCCACCTACGAG.

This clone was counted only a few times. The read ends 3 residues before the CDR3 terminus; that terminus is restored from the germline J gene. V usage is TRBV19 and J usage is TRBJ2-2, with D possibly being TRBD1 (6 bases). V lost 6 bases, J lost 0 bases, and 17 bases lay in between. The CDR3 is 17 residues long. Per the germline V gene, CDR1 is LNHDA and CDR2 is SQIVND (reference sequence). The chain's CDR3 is CASRAPGTISNTGELFF. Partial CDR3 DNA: TGTGCCAGTAGAGCCCCGGGGACAATCTCGAACACCGGGGAG.

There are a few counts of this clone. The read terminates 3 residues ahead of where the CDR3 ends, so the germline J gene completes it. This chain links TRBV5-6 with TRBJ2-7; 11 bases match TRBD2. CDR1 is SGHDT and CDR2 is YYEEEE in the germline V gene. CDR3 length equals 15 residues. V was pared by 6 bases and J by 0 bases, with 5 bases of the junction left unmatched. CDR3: CASTQGLAASYEQYF. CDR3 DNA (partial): TGTGCCAGCACCCAGGGACTAGCGGCCTCCTACGAG.

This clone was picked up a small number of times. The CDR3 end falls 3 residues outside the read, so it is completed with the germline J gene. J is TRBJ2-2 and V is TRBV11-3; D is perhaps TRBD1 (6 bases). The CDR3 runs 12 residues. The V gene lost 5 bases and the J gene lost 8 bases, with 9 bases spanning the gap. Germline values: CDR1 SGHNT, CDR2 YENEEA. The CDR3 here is CASSRTVGELFF. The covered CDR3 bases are TGTGCCAGCAGCCGGACAGTGGGGGAG.

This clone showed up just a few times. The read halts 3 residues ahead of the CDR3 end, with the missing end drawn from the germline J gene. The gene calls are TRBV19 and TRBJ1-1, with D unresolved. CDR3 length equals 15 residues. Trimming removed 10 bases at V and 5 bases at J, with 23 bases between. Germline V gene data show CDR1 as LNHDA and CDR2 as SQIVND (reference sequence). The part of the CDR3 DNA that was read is TGTGCCACGGCCCCTTACCGGGCGGGGAGGACTGAA. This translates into CATAPYRAGRTE. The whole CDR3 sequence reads CATAPYRAGRTEAFF. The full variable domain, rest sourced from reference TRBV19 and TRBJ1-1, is DGGITQSPKYLFRKEGQNVTLSCEQNLNHDAMYWYRQDPGQGLRLIYYSQIVNDFQKGDIAEGYSVSREKKESFPLTVTSAQKNPTAFYLCATAPYRAGRTEAFFGQGTRLTVV.

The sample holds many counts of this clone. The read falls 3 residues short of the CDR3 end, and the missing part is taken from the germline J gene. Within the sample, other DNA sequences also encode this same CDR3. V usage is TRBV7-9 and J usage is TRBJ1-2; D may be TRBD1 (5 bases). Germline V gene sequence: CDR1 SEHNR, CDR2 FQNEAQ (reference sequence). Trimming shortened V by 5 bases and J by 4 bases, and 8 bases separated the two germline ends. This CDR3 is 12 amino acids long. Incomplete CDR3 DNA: TGTGCCAGCAGCCCCGGGGGCTATGGC. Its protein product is CASSPGGYG. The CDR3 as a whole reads CASSPGGYGYTF.

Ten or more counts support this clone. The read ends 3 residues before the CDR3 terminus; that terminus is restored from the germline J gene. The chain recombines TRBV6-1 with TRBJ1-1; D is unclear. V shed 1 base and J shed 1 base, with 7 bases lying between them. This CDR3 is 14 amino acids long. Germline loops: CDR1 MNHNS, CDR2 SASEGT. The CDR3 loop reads CASSEDRGNTEAFF. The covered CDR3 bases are TGTGCCAGCAGTGAAGATCGGGGGAACACTGAA.

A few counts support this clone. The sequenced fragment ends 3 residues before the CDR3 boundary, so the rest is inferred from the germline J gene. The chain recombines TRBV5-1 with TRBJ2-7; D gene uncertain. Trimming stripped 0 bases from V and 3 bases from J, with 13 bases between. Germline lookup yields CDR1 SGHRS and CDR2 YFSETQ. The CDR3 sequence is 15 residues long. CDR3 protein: CASSLGPSASYEQYF. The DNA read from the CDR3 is TGCGCCAGCAGCTTGGGCCCCTCTGCCAGCTACGAG.